A single sample gave rise to the 3 T cell receptor beta chains below, sequenced in a study of blood T cells in healthy people across ages (dated by TCRdb to the mid-2010s). Library preparation was by 5' RACE. The run used an Illumina HiSeq 2500. A second about 6 to 11 cycle PCR used a sample-barcoded 5' primer and a J-beta primer mix. TCRdb took the public reads, trimmed them with fastp at Q25, ran MiXCR for clone calling and kept in-frame beta chains. Each CDR3 protein appears once, grouped with its most common genes and DNA. Within this sample are some 730,000 distinct CDR3 sequences, with 22% of them counted one time only. The top ten constitute 22% of the sample. Sequenced sample: blood. Receptor source: a man aged 65-85 years in good health.

This clonotype was counted a few times. V gene TRBV9 combines with J gene TRBJ1-2; D not certain. This CDR3 is built from 15 residues. The V gene's germline CDR1 is SGDLS and CDR2 YYNGEE. V lost 0 bases to trimming and J lost 6 bases, with 15 bases between them. The CDR3 DNA sequence: TGTGCCAGCAGCGTAGATCGGGGATCTCTCGATGGCTACACCTTC. This translates into CASSVDRGSLDGYTF.

The V call is TRBV5-1, the J call TRBJ1-2; D not resolved. Per the germline V gene, CDR1 is SGHRS and CDR2 is YFSETQ. The CDR3 loop spans 14 amino acids. The V end was cut by 4 bases, the J end by 2 bases, with 12 bases between. The CDR3: CASSQALANYGYTF. CDR3 bases: TGCGCCAGCAGCCAAGCCCTGGCAAACTATGGCTACACCTTC.

This clonotype was detected a few times. V usage is TRBV15 and J usage is TRBJ2-3; 7 bases are a match to TRBD1. CDR3 length: 16 residues. CDR1 and CDR2 (germline): LNHNV, YYDKDF (reference sequence). Losses at the gene ends were 2 bases for V and 2 bases for J; bases not matched to a gene: 7. CDR3 in amino acids: CATSRSRDRPTDTQYF. CDR3 DNA sequence: TGTGCCACCAGCAGATCCCGGGACAGACCCACAGATACGCAGTATTTT.